This T cell receptor beta chain is drawn from a study of control samples from healthy donors and cancer patients. Data came from immunoSEQ multiplex PCR; TCRdb stores just in-frame clones and leaves some out. Counted here are about 170,000 clones, roughly 93% occurring once; the ten biggest clones make up roughly 4.3%. Trimming left V 6 bases short and J 6 bases short, with 11 bases between. CDR1 is MNHEY and CDR2 is SVGAGI in the germline V gene. This CDR3 has 13 amino acids. The chain combines TRBV6-5 with TRBJ2-2, with D tentatively TRBD1 (6 bases). The TCR originated in a woman aged 60 to 75 in good health. Material for sequencing was blood. The CDR3, as DNA: TGTGCCAGCAGCTATAGACAGGCCGGGGAGCTGTTTTTT. Its protein is CASSYRQAGELFF.